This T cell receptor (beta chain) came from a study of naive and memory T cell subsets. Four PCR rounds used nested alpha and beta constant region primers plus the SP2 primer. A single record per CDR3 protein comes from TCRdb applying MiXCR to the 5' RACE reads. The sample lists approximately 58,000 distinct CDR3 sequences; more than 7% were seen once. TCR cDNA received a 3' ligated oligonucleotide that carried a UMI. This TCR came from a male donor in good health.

Written as DNA, the CDR3 is TGCAGTGCTAGAGATAAGACAGCGCGGCCGCCTTACGAGCAGTACTTC. This translates into CSARDKTARPPYEQYF. This chain uses TRBV20-1 with TRBJ2-7; TRBD1 is a possible D gene (5 bases). Germline V CDR1 and CDR2: DFQATT, SNEGSKA (reference sequence). The CDR3 totals 16 residues. Trimming took 0 bases from V and 4 from J, leaving 19 bases between them.